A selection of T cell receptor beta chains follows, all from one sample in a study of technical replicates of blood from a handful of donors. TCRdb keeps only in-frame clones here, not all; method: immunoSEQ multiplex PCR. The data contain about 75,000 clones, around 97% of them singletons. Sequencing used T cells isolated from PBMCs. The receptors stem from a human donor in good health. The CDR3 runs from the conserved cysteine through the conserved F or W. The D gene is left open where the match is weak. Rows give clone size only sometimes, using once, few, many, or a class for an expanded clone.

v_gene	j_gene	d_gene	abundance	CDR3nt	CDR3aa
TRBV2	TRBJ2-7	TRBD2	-	TGTGCCAGCATTGGTACTAGCGGGTACGAGCAGTACTTC	CASIGTSGYEQYF
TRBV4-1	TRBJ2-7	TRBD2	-	TGCGCCAGCAGCCAAGGAGGAGCGGGAGGATTCTACGAGCAGTACTTC	CASSQGGAGGFYEQYF
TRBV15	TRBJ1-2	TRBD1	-	TGTGCCACCAGCAGAGTCCTGACAGGGGTTCCCTATGGCTACACCTTC	CATSRVLTGVPYGYTF
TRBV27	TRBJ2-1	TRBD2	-	TGTGCCAGCAGTTGGGGTGGCGGGAGGGCCGCGAATGGTGAGCAGTTCTTC	CASSWGGGRAANGEQFF
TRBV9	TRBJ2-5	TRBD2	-	TGTGCCAGCAGCGTAGGGACTAGCGCGGTAGAGACCCAGTACTTC	CASSVGTSAVETQYF
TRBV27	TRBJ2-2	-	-	TGTGCCAGCAGTTTAACCGCGTGGGGGCGGAACACCGGGGAGCTGTTTTTT	CASSLTAWGRNTGELFF
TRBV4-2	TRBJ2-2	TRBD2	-	TGTGCCAGCAGCCAAGATCTTACGGCTAGCGGGAGGCTCGGCGCGAACACCGGGGAGCTGTTTTTT	CASSQDLTASGRLGANTGELFF
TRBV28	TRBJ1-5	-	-	TGTGCCAGCAGGCCCACGGGTTATAGCAATCAGCCCCAGCATTTT	CASRPTGYSNQPQHF
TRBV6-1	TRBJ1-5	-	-	TGTGCCAGCGGTAGAGATCAGCCCCAGCATTTT	CASGRDQPQHF
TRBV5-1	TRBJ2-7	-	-	TGCGCCAGCAGCTTGGAACAACCCCATCCCCAATCGGGGGACGAGCAGTACTTC	CASSLEQPHPQSGDEQYF
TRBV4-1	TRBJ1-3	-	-	TGCGCCAGCAGCCAAGATCTCGCAGGGAGGGACACCATATATTTT	CASSQDLAGRDTIYF
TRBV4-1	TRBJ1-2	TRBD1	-	TGCGCCAGCAGCCTTCGCGACAGGGTCCGAGCTAACTATGGCTACACCTTC	CASSLRDRVRANYGYTF
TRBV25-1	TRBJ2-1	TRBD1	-	TGTGCCAGCAAAGCAGGGGGTTCCTACAATGAGCAGTTCTTC	CASKAGGSYNEQFF
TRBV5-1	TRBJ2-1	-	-	TGCGCCAGCAGCTTGGGGCACAACAATGAGCAGTTCTTC	CASSLGHNNEQFF
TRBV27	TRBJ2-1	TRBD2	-	TGTGCCAGCAGCCCGAGATCTAGCGGTATTTTACGACGCTCCTACAATGAGCAGTTCTTC	CASSPRSSGILRRSYNEQFF
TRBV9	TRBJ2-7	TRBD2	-	TGTGCCAGCAGCGTAGGGGACTACACAATCAACGAGCAGTACTTC	CASSVGDYTINEQYF
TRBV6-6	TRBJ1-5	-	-	TGTGCCAGCAGTTTCTACGGGGGAGGCAATCAGCCCCAGCATTTT	CASSFYGGGNQPQHF
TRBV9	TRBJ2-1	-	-	TGTGCCAGCAGCGTAGGGACTACCTACAATGAGCAGTTCTTC	CASSVGTTYNEQFF
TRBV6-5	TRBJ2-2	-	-	TGTGCCAGCAGTCCTGGGCTAAGGGGGAAGCTGTTTTTT	CASSPGLRGKLFF
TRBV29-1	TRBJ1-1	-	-	TGCAGCGTCGCCCGGCGATTGACAGGTAGTGAAGCTTTCTTT	CSVARRLTGSEAFF
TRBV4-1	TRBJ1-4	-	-	TGCGCCAGCAGCCAAGGGACTTCGTCTAATGAAAAACTGTTTTTT	CASSQGTSSNEKLFF
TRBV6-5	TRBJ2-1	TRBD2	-	TGTGCCAGCAGTTACTCGGGCCGGGGGGATCAGTTCTTC	CASSYSGRGDQFF
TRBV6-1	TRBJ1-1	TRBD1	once	TGTGCCAGCAAACAGGGGTTCGGGACTGAAGCTTTCTTT	CASKQGFGTEAFF
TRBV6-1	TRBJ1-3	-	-	TGTGCCAGCAGGAACATAGGGGTATCTGGAAACACCATATATTTT	CASRNIGVSGNTIYF
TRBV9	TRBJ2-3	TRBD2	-	TGTGCCAGCAGCGTAGAAACTAGCGGGCCTAGCACAGATACGCAGTATTTT	CASSVETSGPSTDTQYF
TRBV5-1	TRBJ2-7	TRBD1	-	TGCGCCAGCAGCCTCGGGACAGAATACGAGCAGTACTTC	CASSLGTEYEQYF
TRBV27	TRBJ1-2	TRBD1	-	TGTGCCAGCAGTGGCGACAGGGAGGTCTATGGCTACACCTTC	CASSGDREVYGYTF
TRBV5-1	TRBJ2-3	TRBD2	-	TGCGCCACCGCCCCGGGACTAGTGAGTGATACGCAGTATTTT	CATAPGLVSDTQYF
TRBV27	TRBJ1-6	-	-	TGTGCCAGCAGTATAAGGACAGACCAATCTTTTTATAATTCACCCCTCCACTTT	CASSIRTDQSFYNSPLHF
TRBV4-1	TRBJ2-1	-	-	TGCGCCAGCAGCCAAGAACCTGCAGGCCAAGCCAGATATGAGCAGTTCTTC	CASSQEPAGQARYEQFF
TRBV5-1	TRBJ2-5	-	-	TGCGCCAGCAGCTTGTTGTACAGAGAAGAGACCCAGTACTTC	CASSLLYREETQYF
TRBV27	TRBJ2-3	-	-	TGTGCCAGCAGCTTAGGGCCACAGGGCACAGATACGCAGTATTTT	CASSLGPQGTDTQYF
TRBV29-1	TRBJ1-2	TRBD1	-	TGCAGCGTTGAAGATTTTTCGGTCGTAGGGACAGATTATGGCTACACCTTC	CSVEDFSVVGTDYGYTF
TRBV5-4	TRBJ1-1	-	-	TGTGCCAGCAGCCTGGGGGCCACTGAAGCTTTCTTT	CASSLGATEAFF
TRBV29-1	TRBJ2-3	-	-	TGCAGCTTACAGACAGAAATCACAGATACGCAGTATTTT	CSLQTEITDTQYF
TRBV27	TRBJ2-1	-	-	TGTGCCAGCAGTTTATCGACAGCCCTCAATGAGCAGTTCTTC	CASSLSTALNEQFF
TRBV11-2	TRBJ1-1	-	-	TGTGCCAGCAGCCGTACGAGGAGGGCACTCGAAGCTTTCTTT	CASSRTRRALEAFF
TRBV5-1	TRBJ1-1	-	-	TGCGCCAGCAGCTTGTATCACATGAACACTGAAGCTTTCTTT	CASSLYHMNTEAFF
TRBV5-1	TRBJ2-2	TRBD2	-	TGCGCCAGCAGCTTACTAGCGGGAGTTCCGGGCGGGGAGCTGTTTTTT	CASSLLAGVPGGELFF
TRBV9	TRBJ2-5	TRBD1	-	TGTGCCAGCAGCGTCACAGGGGGTGAGGAGACCCAGTACTTC	CASSVTGGEETQYF